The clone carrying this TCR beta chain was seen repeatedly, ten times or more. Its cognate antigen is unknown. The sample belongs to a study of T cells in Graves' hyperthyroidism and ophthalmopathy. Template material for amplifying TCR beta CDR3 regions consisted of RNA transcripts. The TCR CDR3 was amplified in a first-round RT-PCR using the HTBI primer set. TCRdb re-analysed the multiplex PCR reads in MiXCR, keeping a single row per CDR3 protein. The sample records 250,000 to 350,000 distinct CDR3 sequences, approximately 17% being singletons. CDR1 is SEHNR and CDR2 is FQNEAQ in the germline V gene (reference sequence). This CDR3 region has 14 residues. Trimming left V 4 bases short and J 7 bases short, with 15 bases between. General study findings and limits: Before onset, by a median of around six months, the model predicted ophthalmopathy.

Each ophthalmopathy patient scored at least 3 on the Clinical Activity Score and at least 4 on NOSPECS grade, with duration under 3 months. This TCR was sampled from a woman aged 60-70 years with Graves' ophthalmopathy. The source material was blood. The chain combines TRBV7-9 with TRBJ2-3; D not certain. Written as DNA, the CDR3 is TGTGCCAGCAGCTACCCCCCAGGTGGAAATACGCAGTATTTT. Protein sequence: CASSYPPGGNTQYF.